This record looks at one T cell receptor (beta chain) sequence and its context. What it recognizes is unknown. This table comes from immunoSEQ multiplex PCR, and its TCRdb copy is limited to in-frame clones, with some not included. The sample includes 130,000 or so clones, more than 80% of them seen just once. The CDR3 sequence is 13 residues long. Germline V CDR1 and CDR2: LGHNA, YSLEER. Trimming pared 0 bases from V and 13 bases from J, leaving 10 bases between. This sample is drawn from a study of T cell responses to AZD1222 COVID-19 vaccine. Study results and caveats: The CD4 TCRs associated with vaccination extended across spike and predominated at 160-218 and 743-854.

Sequences were derived from peripheral blood, sampled on day 0 of AZD1222 vaccination. The TCR comes from an adult in good health. This chain links TRBV4-3 with TRBJ1-6; no clear D. In DNA form, the CDR3 reads TGCGCCAGCAGCCAAGATAACGGTCTGCCCCTCCACTTT. Translating it yields CASSQDNGLPLHF.